This T cell receptor beta chain was sequenced during a study of T-cell memory formation after mild COVID-19. This clonotype was detected only a few times. Germline CDR1 reads MNHEY; CDR2 reads SVGAGI. V shed 2 bases and J shed 4 bases, with 17 bases lying between them. This CDR3 is built from 16 residues. 5'RACE, which relied on constant-segment primers, yielded TCR alpha and TCR beta cDNA libraries carrying sample barcodes and UMIs. TCRdb re-called the 5' RACE reads with MiXCR, one entry per CDR3 protein. The sample has 150,000 to 200,000 distinct CDR3 sequences, over 10% seen once. Material for sequencing was PBMCs or a T cell subset sorted from them (not recorded which). This chain uses TRBV6-5 with TRBJ2-5; D is possibly TRBD1 (7 bases). The TCR was taken from a man aged 18 to 29 who had mild COVID-19 (a few samples of this study predate the infection). Cell type and time point are not known. CDR3 nucleotides: TGTGCCAGCAGTTACCGGTGGAGGGGGCTTGGAGAGACCCAGTACTTC. This sequence encodes CASSYRWRGLGETQYF.